These T cell receptor beta chains were read from a single sample in a study of T cells expressing NK-cell markers. From the 5' RACE reads, TCRdb lists one entry per CDR3 protein and no DNA. In total, the table holds about 260,000 distinct CDR3 sequences. Sequenced input: blood T cells: a sorted CD56 or NKG2C T cell subset, CD4+ or CD8+ T cells, or bulk PBMC T cells (not recorded which). These receptors were taken from a woman aged 18-69 years in good health. Each CDR3 is given with its conserved first and last residue.

v_call	j_call	cdr3_aa
TRBV7-9	TRBJ1-1	CASSLSSGSNTEAFF
TRBV29-1	TRBJ1-6	CSARLGQGNSPLHF
TRBV19	TRBJ2-1	CASTRPGLAPYNEQFF
TRBV4-3	TRBJ1-2	CASSQDFQGYGYTF
TRBV29-1	TRBJ2-7	CSVDSSRPPYEQYF
TRBV12-3/TRBV12-4	TRBJ1-2	CASRTGGAPNYGYTF
TRBV3-1	TRBJ2-2	CASSHSGGGELFF
TRBV7-2	TRBJ2-6	CASSLVGVRTGANVLTF
TRBV18	TRBJ1-5	CASSPQGAQSNQPQHF
TRBV30	TRBJ1-5	CAWSSRERQPQHF
TRBV7-9	TRBJ2-3	CASSHLSAGTTDTQYF
TRBV20-1	TRBJ1-2	CSASLLGSNGHSNYGYTF
TRBV5-6	TRBJ2-2	CASSRGQTNTGELFF
TRBV7-8	TRBJ1-2	CASSLWDSLNYGYTF
TRBV29-1	TRBJ2-7	CSVRAGGPGEQYF
TRBV28	TRBJ2-5	CASTLGGQETQYF
TRBV5-1	TRBJ2-5	CASSVQGVRETQYF
TRBV20-1	TRBJ2-7	CSASSPGQYPGGEQYF
TRBV7-9	TRBJ2-7	CASSYSGQSYEQYF
TRBV12-3/TRBV12-4	TRBJ2-5	CASSFGTGGWETQYF